This T cell receptor beta chain was sequenced for a study of shared clonotypes between healthy human individuals. The wider study: Each donor contributed plates that comprised three CD4 naive, three CD4 memory, two CD8 naive and one CD8 memory.

Produced via immunoSEQ multiplex PCR; TCRdb's table is partial and in-frame only. The profile shows around 990,000 clones, approximately 80% of them singletons. This clonotype was obtained from a young man in good health. Some clones in this sample may be carry-over from other donors' samples. The sample consisted of memory CD4+ T cells from PBMCs. Subset specified: CD45RA-negative fraction.

This CDR3 is CASKGVQETQYF. In DNA, the CDR3 is TGTGCCAGCAAGGGGGTTCAAGAGACCCAGTACTTC. V is TRBV2 and J is TRBJ2-5; possible D gene TRBD1, 6 bases. Germline V gives CDR1 SNHLY, CDR2 FYNNEI. The CDR3 runs 12 residues. The V and J ends lost 7 bases and 2 bases respectively, with 8 bases between them.